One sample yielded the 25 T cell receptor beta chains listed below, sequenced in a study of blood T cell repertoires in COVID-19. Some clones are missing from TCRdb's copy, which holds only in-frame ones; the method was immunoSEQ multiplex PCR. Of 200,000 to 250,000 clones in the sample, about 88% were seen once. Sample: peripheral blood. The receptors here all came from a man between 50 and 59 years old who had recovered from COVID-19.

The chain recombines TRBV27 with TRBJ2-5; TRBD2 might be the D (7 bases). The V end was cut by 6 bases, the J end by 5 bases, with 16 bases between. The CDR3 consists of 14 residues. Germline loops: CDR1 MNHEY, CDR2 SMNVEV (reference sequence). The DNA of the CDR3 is TGTGCCAGCAGATTAAGGGGGGGGGCGGAGACCCAGTACTTC. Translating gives CASRLRGGAETQYF.

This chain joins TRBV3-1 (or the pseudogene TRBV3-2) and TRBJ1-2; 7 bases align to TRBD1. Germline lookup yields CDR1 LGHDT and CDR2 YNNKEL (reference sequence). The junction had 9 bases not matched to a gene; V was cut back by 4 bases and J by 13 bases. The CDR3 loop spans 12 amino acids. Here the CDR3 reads CASSRETGIGTF. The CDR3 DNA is TGTGCCAGCAGCCGAGAGACAGGGATAGGCACCTTC.

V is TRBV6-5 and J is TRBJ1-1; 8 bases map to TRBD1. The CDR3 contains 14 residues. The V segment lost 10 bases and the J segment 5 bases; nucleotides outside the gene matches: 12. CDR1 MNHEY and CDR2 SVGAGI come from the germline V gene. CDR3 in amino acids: CATLEQGARTEAFF. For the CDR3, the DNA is TGTGCCACTTTAGAGCAGGGGGCGAGGACTGAAGCTTTCTTT.

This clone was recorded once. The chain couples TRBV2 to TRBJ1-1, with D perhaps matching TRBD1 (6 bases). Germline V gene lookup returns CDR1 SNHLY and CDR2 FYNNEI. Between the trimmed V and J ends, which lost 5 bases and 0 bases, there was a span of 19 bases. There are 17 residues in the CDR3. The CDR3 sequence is CASSTRHGQRLNTEAFF. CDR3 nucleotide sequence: TGTGCCAGCAGTACCCGGCATGGACAGCGCCTGAACACTGAAGCTTTCTTT. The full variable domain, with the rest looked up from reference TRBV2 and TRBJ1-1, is EPEVTQTPSHQVTQMGQEVILRCVPISNHLYFYWYRQILGQKVEFLVSFYNNEISEKSEIFDDQFSVERPDGSNFTLKIRSTKLEDSAMYFCASSTRHGQRLNTEAFFGQGTRLTVV.

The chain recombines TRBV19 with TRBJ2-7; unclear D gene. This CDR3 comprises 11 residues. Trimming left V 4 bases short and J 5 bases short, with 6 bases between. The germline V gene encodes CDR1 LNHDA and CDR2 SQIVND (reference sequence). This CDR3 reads CASSNLNEQYF. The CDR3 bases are TGTGCCAGTAGTAATTTAAACGAGCAGTACTTC.

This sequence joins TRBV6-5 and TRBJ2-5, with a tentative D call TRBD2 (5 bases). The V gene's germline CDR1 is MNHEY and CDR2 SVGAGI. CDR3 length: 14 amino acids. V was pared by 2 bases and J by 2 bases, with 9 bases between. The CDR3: CASSYGGSQETQYF. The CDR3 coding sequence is TGTGCCAGCAGTTACGGCGGGTCGCAAGAGACCCAGTACTTC.

The CDR3 loop is CASLLGLAGGGPYEQYF. The CDR3 nucleotides are TGTGCCAGCCTCCTCGGGTTAGCGGGAGGTGGACCCTACGAGCAGTACTTC. V is TRBV28 and J is TRBJ2-7; TRBD2 matches 10 bases. The CDR3 consists of 17 residues. Trimming at V came to 8 bases and at J to 2 bases, leaving 15 bases not matched to a gene. The germline V gene encodes CDR1 MDHEN and CDR2 SYDVKM.

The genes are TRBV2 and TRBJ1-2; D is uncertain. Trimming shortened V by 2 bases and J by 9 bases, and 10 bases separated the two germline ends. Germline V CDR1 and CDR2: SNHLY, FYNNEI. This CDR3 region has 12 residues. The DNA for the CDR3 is TGTGCCAGCAGTGAACAGGACTTGAGCTACACCTTC. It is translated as CASSEQDLSYTF. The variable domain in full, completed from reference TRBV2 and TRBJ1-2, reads EPEVTQTPSHQVTQMGQEVILRCVPISNHLYFYWYRQILGQKVEFLVSFYNNEISEKSEIFDDQFSVERPDGSNFTLKIRSTKLEDSAMYFCASSEQDLSYTFGSGTRLTVV.

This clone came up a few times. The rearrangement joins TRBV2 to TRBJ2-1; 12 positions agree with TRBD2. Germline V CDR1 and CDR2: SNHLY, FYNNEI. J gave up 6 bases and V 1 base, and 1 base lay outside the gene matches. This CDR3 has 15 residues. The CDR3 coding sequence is TGTGCCAGCAGTGAAGGACTAGCGGGGGCCAATGAGCAGTTCTTC. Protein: CASSEGLAGANEQFF. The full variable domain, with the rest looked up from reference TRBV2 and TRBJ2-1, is EPEVTQTPSHQVTQMGQEVILRCVPISNHLYFYWYRQILGQKVEFLVSFYNNEISEKSEIFDDQFSVERPDGSNFTLKIRSTKLEDSAMYFCASSEGLAGANEQFFGPGTRLTVL.

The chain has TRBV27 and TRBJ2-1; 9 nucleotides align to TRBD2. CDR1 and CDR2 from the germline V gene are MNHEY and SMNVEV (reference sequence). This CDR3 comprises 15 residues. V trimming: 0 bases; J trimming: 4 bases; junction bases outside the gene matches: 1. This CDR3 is CASSLSSGRYNEQFF. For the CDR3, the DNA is TGTGCCAGCAGTTTATCCAGCGGGAGGTACAATGAGCAGTTCTTC.

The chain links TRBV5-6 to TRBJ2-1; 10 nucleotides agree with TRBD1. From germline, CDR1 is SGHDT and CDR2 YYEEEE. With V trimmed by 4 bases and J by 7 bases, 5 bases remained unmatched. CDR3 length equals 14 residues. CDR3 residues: CASSPGTGENEQFF. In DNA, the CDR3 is TGTGCCAGCAGCCCCGGGACAGGGGAGAATGAGCAGTTCTTC.

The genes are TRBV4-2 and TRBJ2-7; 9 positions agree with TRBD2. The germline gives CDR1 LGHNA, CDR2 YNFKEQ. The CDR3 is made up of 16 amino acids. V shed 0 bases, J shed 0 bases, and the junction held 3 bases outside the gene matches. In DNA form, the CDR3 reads TGTGCCAGCAGCCAAGATCGGACTAGCGCCTCCTACGAGCAGTACTTC. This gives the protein CASSQDRTSASYEQYF.

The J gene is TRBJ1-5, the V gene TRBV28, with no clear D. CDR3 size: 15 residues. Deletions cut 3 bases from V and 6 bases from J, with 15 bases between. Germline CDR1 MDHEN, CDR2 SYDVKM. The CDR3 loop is CASSLRNVPGQPQHF. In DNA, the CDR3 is TGTGCCAGCAGTTTGCGGAATGTCCCGGGTCAGCCCCAGCATTTT. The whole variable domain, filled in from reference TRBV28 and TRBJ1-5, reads DVKVTQSSRYLVKRTGEKVFLECVQDMDHENMFWYRQDPGLGLRLIYFSYDVKMKEKGDIPEGYSVSREKKERFSLILESASTNQTSMYLCASSLRNVPGQPQHFGDGTRLSIL.

The CDR3 here is CASSPGGTASYEQYF. In DNA form, the CDR3 reads TGTGCCAGCAGCCCCGGTGGGACAGCCTCCTACGAGCAGTACTTC. The rearrangement uses TRBV4-2 and TRBJ2-7; 7 bases align to TRBD1. The CDR3 contains 15 residues. Germline lookup yields CDR1 LGHNA and CDR2 YNFKEQ. V gave up 4 bases and J gave up 0 bases; unmatched junction bases: 6.

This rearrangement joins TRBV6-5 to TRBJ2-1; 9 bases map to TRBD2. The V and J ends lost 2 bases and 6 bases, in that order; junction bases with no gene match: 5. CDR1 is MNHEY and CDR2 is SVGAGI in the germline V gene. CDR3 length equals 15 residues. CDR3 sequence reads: CASSYGGRAVNEQFF. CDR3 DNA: TGTGCCAGCAGTTACGGCGGGAGGGCCGTCAATGAGCAGTTCTTC.

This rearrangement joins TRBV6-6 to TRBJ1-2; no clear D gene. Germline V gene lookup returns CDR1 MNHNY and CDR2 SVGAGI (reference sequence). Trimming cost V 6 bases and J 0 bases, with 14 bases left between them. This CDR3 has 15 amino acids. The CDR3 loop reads CASSSPDFTNYGYTF. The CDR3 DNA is TGTGCCAGCAGCTCCCCAGATTTCACTAACTATGGCTACACCTTC.

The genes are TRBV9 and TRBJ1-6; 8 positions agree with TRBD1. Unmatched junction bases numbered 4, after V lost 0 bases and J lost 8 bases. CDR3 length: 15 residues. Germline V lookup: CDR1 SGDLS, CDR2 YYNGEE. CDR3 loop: CASSVGQGPDSPLHF. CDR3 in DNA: TGTGCCAGCAGCGTAGGACAGGGGCCGGATTCACCCCTCCACTTT.

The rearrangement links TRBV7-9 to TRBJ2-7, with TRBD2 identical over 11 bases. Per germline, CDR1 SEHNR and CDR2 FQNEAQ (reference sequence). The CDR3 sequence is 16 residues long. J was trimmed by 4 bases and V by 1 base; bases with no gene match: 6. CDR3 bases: TGTGCCAGCAGCTTAGTCTCGGGACTAGCGGTTTACGAGCAGTACTTC. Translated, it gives CASSLVSGLAVYEQYF. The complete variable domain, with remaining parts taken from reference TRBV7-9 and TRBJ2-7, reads DTGVSQNPRHKITKRGQNVTFRCDPISEHNRLYWYRQTLGQGPEFLTYFQNEAQLEKSRLLSDRFSAERPKGSFSTLEIQRTEQGDSAMYLCASSLVSGLAVYEQYFGPGTRLTVT.

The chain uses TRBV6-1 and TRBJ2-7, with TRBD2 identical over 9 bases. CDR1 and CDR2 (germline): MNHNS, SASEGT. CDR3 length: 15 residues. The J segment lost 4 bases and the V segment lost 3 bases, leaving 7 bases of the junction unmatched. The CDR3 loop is CASSDPASGKYEQYF. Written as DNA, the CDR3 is TGTGCCAGCAGTGACCCGGCTAGCGGGAAGTACGAGCAGTACTTC.

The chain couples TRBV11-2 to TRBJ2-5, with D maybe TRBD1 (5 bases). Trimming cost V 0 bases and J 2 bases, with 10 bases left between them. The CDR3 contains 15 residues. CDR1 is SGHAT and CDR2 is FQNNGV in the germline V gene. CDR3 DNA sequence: TGTGCCAGCAGCTTAGAAGGGTACAGGCAAGAGACCCAGTACTTC. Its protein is CASSLEGYRQETQYF.

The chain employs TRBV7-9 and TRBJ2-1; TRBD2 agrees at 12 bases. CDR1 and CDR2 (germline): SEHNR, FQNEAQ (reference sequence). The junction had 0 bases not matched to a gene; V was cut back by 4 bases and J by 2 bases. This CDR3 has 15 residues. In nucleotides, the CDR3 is TGTGCCAGCAGCTCTAGCGGGAGGGCCTACAATGAGCAGTTCTTC. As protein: CASSSSGRAYNEQFF.

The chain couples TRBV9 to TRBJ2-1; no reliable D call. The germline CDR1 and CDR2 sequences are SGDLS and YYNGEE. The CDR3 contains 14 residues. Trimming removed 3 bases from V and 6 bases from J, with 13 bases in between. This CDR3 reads CASSASTQINEQFF. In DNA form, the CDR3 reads TGTGCCAGCAGCGCGTCGACACAAATCAATGAGCAGTTCTTC.

The CDR3 spells CASSQAGTGEDEQYF. The DNA of the CDR3 is TGTGCCAGCAGCCAGGCCGGGACAGGGGAAGACGAGCAGTACTTC. The chain is built from TRBV4-2 and TRBJ2-7; TRBD1 aligns across 10 bases. With 3 bases clipped from V and 5 bases from J, the junction kept 7 bases outside the gene matches. The germline CDR1 and CDR2 sequences are LGHNA and YNFKEQ. The CDR3 is made up of 15 amino acids.

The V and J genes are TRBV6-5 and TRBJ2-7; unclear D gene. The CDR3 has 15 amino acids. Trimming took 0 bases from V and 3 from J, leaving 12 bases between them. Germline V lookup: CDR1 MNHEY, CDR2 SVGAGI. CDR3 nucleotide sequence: TGTGCCAGCAGTTACTCAGGCCAGGTGGGCTACGAGCAGTACTTC. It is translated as CASSYSGQVGYEQYF.

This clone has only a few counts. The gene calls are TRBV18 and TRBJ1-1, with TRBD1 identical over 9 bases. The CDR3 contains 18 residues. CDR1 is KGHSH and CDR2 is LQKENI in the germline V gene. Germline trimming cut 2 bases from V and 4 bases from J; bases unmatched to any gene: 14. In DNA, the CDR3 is TGTGCCAGCTCACCAAGATATACAGGGGGCGAGACCCTCACTGAAGCTTTCTTT. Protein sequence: CASSPRYTGGETLTEAFF.